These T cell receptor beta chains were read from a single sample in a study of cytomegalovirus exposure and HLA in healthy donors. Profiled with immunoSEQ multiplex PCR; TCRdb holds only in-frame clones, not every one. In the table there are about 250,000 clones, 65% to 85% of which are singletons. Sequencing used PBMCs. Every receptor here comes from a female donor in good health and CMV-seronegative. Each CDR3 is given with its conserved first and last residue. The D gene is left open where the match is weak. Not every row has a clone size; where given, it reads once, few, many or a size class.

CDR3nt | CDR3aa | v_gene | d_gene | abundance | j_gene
TGCGCCAGCAGCCAAGGGAACCTAGCAACTAATGAAAAACTGTTTTTT | CASSQGNLATNEKLFF | TRBV4-1 | . | few | TRBJ1-4
TGTGCCAGCAGCGTAGGGGGCGGGAGGGAAGAGACCCAGTACTTC | CASSVGGGREETQYF | TRBV11-3 | TRBD2 | . | TRBJ2-5
TGTGCCAGTAGTATTGGAGGACGGATTTACGAGCAGTACTTC | CASSIGGRIYEQYF | TRBV19 | . | . | TRBJ2-7
TGTGCTAGTGGTTTGATCTCCCCGGGCGAGCAGTACTTC | CASGLISPGEQYF | TRBV12-5 | . | . | TRBJ2-7
TGCGCCAGCAGCTTGGTGGCAGGGGGCGCGGTCGGGGAGCTGTTTTTT | CASSLVAGGAVGELFF | TRBV5-1 | TRBD1 | . | TRBJ2-2
TGCAGCGTTGAATGGGGAGTCCCCTCTAAGAACACTGAAGCTTTCTTT | CSVEWGVPSKNTEAFF | TRBV29-1 | . | . | TRBJ1-1
TGTGCCAGCAGCTGGGGAGGGACCTACAATGAGCAGTTCTTC | CASSWGGTYNEQFF | TRBV6-5 | TRBD2 | . | TRBJ2-1
TGCAGCGTTGAAGGGGGGGAGAACCCCTCAAGAGAGCAGTTCTTC | CSVEGGENPSREQFF | TRBV29-1 | . | . | TRBJ2-1
TGCGCCAGCAGCTTAATTAGTACGGCGGGCTACGAGCAGTACTTC | CASSLISTAGYEQYF | TRBV5-1 | . | few | TRBJ2-7
TGCGCCAGCAGCCAAGCATACGGGACTGACTCCTACGAGCAGTACTTC | CASSQAYGTDSYEQYF | TRBV4-1 | . | once | TRBJ2-7
TGTGCCAGCAGTGTTAGACAGGGGCAAGAGACCCAGTACTTC | CASSVRQGQETQYF | TRBV6-1 | TRBD1 | few | TRBJ2-5
TGTGCCAGCAGCACGGCGCAGGGAGGTTCACCCCTCCACTTT | CASSTAQGGSPLHF | TRBV7-9 | . | . | TRBJ1-6
TGTGCCAGCAGCCAAACTGGGGGACAGGGGTGGGTCACTGAAGCTTTCTTT | CASSQTGGQGWVTEAFF | TRBV7-3 | TRBD1 | once | TRBJ1-1
TGTGCCAGCAGTGATAAACTCGGCCCGGGACAGAATCAGCCCCAGCATTTT | CASSDKLGPGQNQPQHF | TRBV2 | TRBD1 | . | TRBJ1-5
TGTGCCAGCTCACCACTAGCGGGAGGCACCCGATTGAAGAGCGGGGAGCTGTTTTTT | CASSPLAGGTRLKSGELFF | TRBV18 | TRBD2 | . | TRBJ2-2
TGCGCCAGCAGCTCGGACAGGGGAGGGGAAAAACTGTTTTTT | CASSSDRGGEKLFF | TRBV5-1 | TRBD1 | . | TRBJ1-4
TGTGCCAGCAGTTTTGCTACCTCCTACAATGAGCAGTTCTTC | CASSFATSYNEQFF | TRBV27 | . | . | TRBJ2-1
TGCGCCAGCAGGACTAGCGGGTGCTCCGATACGCAGTATTTT | CASRTSGCSDTQYF | TRBV23-1 | TRBD2 | . | TRBJ2-3
TGTGCCAGCAGCTCCGGCAATGAGCAGTTCTTC | CASSSGNEQFF | TRBV7-3 | . | once | TRBJ2-1
TGTGCCAGCTGCGGGGACCCGAACACCGGGGAGCTGTTTTTT | CASCGDPNTGELFF | TRBV2 | . | . | TRBJ2-2
TGTGCCAGCAGCCAAGTTTATTTGGACAGGGGTCGTCTAGCGGGAGAGGTTGAGCAGTTCTTC | CASSQVYLDRGRLAGEVEQFF | TRBV14 | . | . | TRBJ2-1
TGTGCCAGCAGCCCCACTAGCGGGAACTACGAGCAGTACTTC | CASSPTSGNYEQYF | TRBV7-2 | TRBD2 | few | TRBJ2-7
TGTGCCACCCAAAGGAGGCCGGAGTTTGGAGAGCAGTACTTC | CATQRRPEFGEQYF | TRBV19 | . | . | TRBJ2-7
TGTGCCAGTAGTATCAACTTACAGGGGTACGAGCAGTACTTC | CASSINLQGYEQYF | TRBV19 | TRBD1 | . | TRBJ2-7
TGTGCCAGCAGTTTGGCTCCAAGCAGTGACAGCCTTAGCTATGGCTACACCTTC | CASSLAPSSDSLSYGYTF | TRBV28 | . | . | TRBJ1-2
TGTGCCAGCAGCCCTCGGACTAGCGGGGACACAGATACGCAGTATTTT | CASSPRTSGDTDTQYF | TRBV4-2 | TRBD2 | . | TRBJ2-3
TGTGCCAGCAGTTCCGAAGGGACAGAACCTATGTACGAGCAGTACTTC | CASSSEGTEPMYEQYF | TRBV27 | TRBD1 | . | TRBJ2-7